These 23 T cell receptor beta chains share one sample of origin, sequenced in a study of CD8 T cells in Susac syndrome. Reverse transcription of about 0.45 to 1 ug RNA was carried out with random hexamers. TCRdb passed the immunoSEQ multiplex PCR reads through MiXCR, listing each CDR3 protein once. The repertoire holds around 80,000 distinct CDR3 sequences, with about 94% as singletons. The sample consisted of CD8+ T cells from PBMCs. These receptors were taken from a human donor in good health.

This chain joins TRBV6-5 and TRBJ1-5; no definite D call. The CDR3 totals 14 residues. Germline V gene sequence: CDR1 MNHEY, CDR2 SVGAGI. Deletions cut 2 bases from V and 3 bases from J, with 8 bases between. CDR3 coding DNA: TGTGCCAGCAGTTACACGAGCACCAATCAGCCCCAGCATTTT. It codes for CASSYTSTNQPQHF.

The chain employs TRBV12-3 or TRBV12-4 and TRBJ1-1, with D uncertain. CDR3 length: 12 amino acids. Trimming left V 10 bases short and J 5 bases short, with 14 bases between. CDR3 residues: CAIRNVVTEAFF. For the CDR3, the DNA is TGTGCCATCAGGAACGTTGTAACTGAAGCTTTCTTT.

The chain combines TRBV20-1 with TRBJ2-6; tentatively, D is TRBD2 (5 bases). The CDR3 is 16 residues long. The V gene's germline CDR1 is DFQATT and CDR2 SNEGSKA (reference sequence). V was clipped by 2 bases and J by 0 bases, with 11 bases between them. The CDR3 protein is CSARPRGGSGANVLTF. The CDR3 DNA follows: TGCAGTGCTAGACCGCGAGGAGGCTCTGGGGCCAACGTCCTGACTTTC.

The chain couples TRBV6-5 to TRBJ2-1, with D possibly being TRBD1 (6 bases). CDR1 is MNHEY, CDR2 SVGAGI, per germline. The CDR3 is made up of 13 amino acids. Trimming removed 5 bases from V and 5 bases from J, with 10 bases in between. CDR3 amino acids: CASSGTGNNEQFF. CDR3 sequence (DNA): TGTGCCAGCAGTGGAACAGGGAACAATGAGCAGTTCTTC.

This rearrangement joins TRBV5-6 to TRBJ2-7; D is uncertain. Per the germline V gene, CDR1 is SGHDT and CDR2 is YYEEEE. V gave up 4 bases and J gave up 6 bases, with 14 bases separating them. The CDR3 is 13 amino acids. CDR3 sequence reads: CASSLALWGEQYV. The CDR3 region has the DNA TGTGCCAGCAGCCTCGCCCTCTGGGGCGAGCAGTACGTC.

The V call is TRBV9, the J call TRBJ1-4; 7 nucleotides align to TRBD1. Trimming removed 3 bases from V and 7 bases from J; junction bases left unmatched: 18. This CDR3 comprises 18 residues. Germline values: CDR1 SGDLS, CDR2 YYNGEE. The CDR3 loop is CASSDRGGPYPQAEKLFF. The CDR3 DNA is TGTGCCAGCAGCGACAGGGGAGGGCCATATCCGCAGGCTGAAAAACTGTTTTTT.

The V gene is TRBV11-2, the J gene TRBJ2-7; TRBD1 matches 7 bases. With 4 bases clipped from V and 3 bases from J, the junction kept 6 bases outside the gene matches. CDR3 length: 14 amino acids. CDR1 and CDR2 (germline): SGHAT, FQNNGV. The CDR3 coding sequence is TGTGCCAGCAGCTCCTGGGACAGAGACTACGAGCAGTACGTC. Protein: CASSSWDRDYEQYV.

The CDR3 coding sequence is TGTGCCAGCAGCCCCTGGATAGGGGACTACAATGAGCAGTTCTTC. Translated, it gives CASSPWIGDYNEQFF. V and J are TRBV9 and TRBJ2-1, with D maybe TRBD1 (5 bases). This CDR3 spans 15 amino acids. The V gene lost 4 bases and the J gene lost 3 bases, with 14 bases spanning the gap. Looked up from germline, CDR1 is SGDLS and CDR2 is YYNGEE.

CDR3 sequence reads: CASSQEGASGGFWDEQFF. In DNA, the CDR3 is TGCGCCAGCAGCCAAGAAGGAGCTAGCGGGGGATTTTGGGATGAGCAGTTCTTC. The rearrangement links TRBV4-3 to TRBJ2-1; 10 bases line up with TRBD2. V was clipped by 0 bases and J by 8 bases; unmatched bases: 13. The CDR3 consists of 18 residues. Per the germline V gene, CDR1 is LGHNA and CDR2 is YSLEER.

The chain couples TRBV11-2 to TRBJ2-1; 8 bases fit TRBD1. The CDR3 extends over 16 amino acids. V dropped 2 bases and J dropped 7; count of bases not matched to a gene: 10. Germline V CDR1 and CDR2: SGHAT, FQNNGV. The CDR3 sequence is CASSLFGQGPLNEQFF. DNA for the CDR3: TGTGCCAGCAGCTTATTCGGACAGGGACCCTTAAATGAGCAGTTCTTC. The entire variable domain, with the rest obtained from reference TRBV11-2 and TRBJ2-1, is as follows: EAGVAQSPRYKIIEKRQSVAFWCNPISGHATLYWYQQILGQGPKLLIQFQNNGVVDDSQLPKDRFSAERLKGVDSTLKIQPAKLEDSAVYLCASSLFGQGPLNEQFFGPGTRLTVL.

The rearrangement joins TRBV7-9 to TRBJ2-3, with D possibly TRBD2 on 6 matching bases. Trimming cost V 8 bases and J 2 bases, with 20 bases left between them. CDR1 and CDR2 from the germline V gene are SEHNR and FQNEAQ (reference sequence). This CDR3 is built from 16 residues. In DNA form, the CDR3 reads TGTGCCAGCCAGCCCGGGTTCGGGGGATCCACAGATACGCAGTATTTT. It specifies CASQPGFGGSTDTQYF.

The chain has TRBV7-9 and TRBJ1-2, with D perhaps TRBD1 (6 bases). Trimming stripped 5 bases from V and 0 bases from J, with 19 bases between. The CDR3 runs to 17 residues. Germline V gene sequence: CDR1 SEHNR, CDR2 FQNEAQ (reference sequence). The CDR3 reads CASSTEGGRNSNYGYTF. In nucleotides, the CDR3 is TGTGCCAGCAGCACGGAGGGGGGCAGGAACTCTAACTATGGCTACACCTTC.

The chain employs TRBV12-3 or TRBV12-4 and TRBJ2-2; D is unclear. Trimming removed 7 bases at V and 0 bases at J, with 21 bases between. The CDR3 consists of 18 residues. The CDR3 coding sequence is TGTGCCAGCATGAACCCGGACGGTACCTTCGCGAACACCGGGGAGCTGTTTTTT. Translation gives CASMNPDGTFANTGELFF.

The gene calls are TRBV9 and TRBJ2-7; 7 nucleotides match TRBD1. Germline V gene lookup returns CDR1 SGDLS and CDR2 YYNGEE. The CDR3 covers 11 residues. J was trimmed by 2 bases and V by 7 bases; bases with no gene match: 0. The CDR3 protein is CASGTAYEQYF. CDR3 DNA sequence: TGTGCCAGCGGGACAGCCTACGAGCAGTACTTC.

The rearrangement joins TRBV5-1 to TRBJ2-1, with D tentatively TRBD2 (5 bases). Trimming left V 3 bases short and J 6 bases short, with 16 bases between. Per germline, CDR1 SGHRS and CDR2 YFSETQ. The CDR3 has 15 residues. CDR3 in amino acids: CASSSDRGVGNEQFF. In DNA form, the CDR3 reads TGCGCCAGCAGCTCCGACCGGGGTGTAGGCAATGAGCAGTTCTTC.

This clonotype was recorded only once. V and J are TRBV3-1 and TRBJ2-5; 11 nucleotides agree with TRBD2. The germline gives CDR1 LGHDT, CDR2 YNNKEL (reference sequence). V trimming: 1 base; J trimming: 4 bases; junction bases outside the gene matches: 5. The CDR3 has 16 residues. CDR3 DNA: TGTGCCAGCAGCCAAGTAGCGGGGGGGTTCCCAGAGACCCAGTACTTC. It codes for CASSQVAGGFPETQYF.

This chain links TRBV29-1 with TRBJ1-4, with unresolved D. The length of the CDR3 is 12 residues. Germline assignment: CDR1 SQVTM and CDR2 ANQGSEA. Trimming removed 3 bases at V and 7 bases at J, with 9 bases between. The CDR3 is CSVDNGPEKLFF. The CDR3 DNA sequence: TGCAGCGTTGATAACGGACCTGAAAAACTGTTTTTT.

The V gene is TRBV13, the J gene TRBJ2-7; 9 nucleotides align to TRBD2. Trimming took 5 bases from V and 4 from J; bases not matched to a gene: 9. CDR3 length: 15 residues. Per the germline V gene, CDR1 is PRHDT and CDR2 is FYEKMQ (reference sequence). CDR3 amino acids: CASSPGLAGWYEQYF. DNA for the CDR3: TGTGCCAGCAGCCCCGGGCTAGCGGGGTGGTACGAGCAGTACTTC.

V usage is TRBV9 and J usage is TRBJ2-1, with a possible D match to TRBD2 (5 bases). Trimming took 5 bases from V and 4 from J, leaving 16 bases between them. Germline V gene data show CDR1 as SGDLS and CDR2 as YYNGEE. This CDR3 has 15 residues. The CDR3 nucleotides are TGTGCCAGCAGTGAGGAGGTTAGGGTTTACAATGAGCAGTTCTTC. It yields the protein CASSEEVRVYNEQFF.

The gene calls are TRBV7-2 and TRBJ2-7; no clear D gene. CDR1 and CDR2 from the germline V gene are SGHTA and FQGNSA. Trimming took 4 bases from V and 3 from J, leaving 7 bases between them. The CDR3 has 12 amino acids. This chain's CDR3 is CASSYSGYEQYV. CDR3 DNA sequence: TGTGCCAGCAGCTACTCTGGCTACGAGCAGTACGTC.

The V gene is TRBV20-1, the J gene TRBJ2-7; 7 nucleotides align to TRBD1. Germline CDR1 and CDR2: DFQATT and SNEGSKA (reference sequence). V shed 5 bases and J 0 bases; nucleotides not matched to a gene: 4. The CDR3 length is 13 residues. Here the CDR3 DNA reads TGCAGTGCTCTGACAGGGCTCTCCTACGAGCAGTACTTC. Translated, it gives CSALTGLSYEQYF.

This sequence joins TRBV7-8 and TRBJ2-1; 9 nucleotides line up with TRBD2. The CDR3 is made up of 17 amino acids. Germline-derived CDR1 and CDR2 are SGHVS and FQNEAQ. The junction had 7 bases not matched to a gene; V was cut back by 4 bases and J by 0 bases. Here the CDR3 DNA reads TGTGCCAGCAGCTCCCTGGCGGGAGGGAGCTCCTACAATGAGCAGTTCTTC. Translated: CASSSLAGGSSYNEQFF.

V usage is TRBV5-1 and J usage is TRBJ1-2; D is perhaps TRBD1 (6 bases). Germline V CDR1 and CDR2: SGHRS, YFSETQ. The V and J ends lost 6 bases and 5 bases respectively, with 17 bases between them. There are 14 residues in the CDR3. The CDR3 spells CASTLGALKYGYTF. Here the CDR3 DNA reads TGCGCCAGCACGCTGGGGGCGCTGAAATATGGCTACACCTTC.